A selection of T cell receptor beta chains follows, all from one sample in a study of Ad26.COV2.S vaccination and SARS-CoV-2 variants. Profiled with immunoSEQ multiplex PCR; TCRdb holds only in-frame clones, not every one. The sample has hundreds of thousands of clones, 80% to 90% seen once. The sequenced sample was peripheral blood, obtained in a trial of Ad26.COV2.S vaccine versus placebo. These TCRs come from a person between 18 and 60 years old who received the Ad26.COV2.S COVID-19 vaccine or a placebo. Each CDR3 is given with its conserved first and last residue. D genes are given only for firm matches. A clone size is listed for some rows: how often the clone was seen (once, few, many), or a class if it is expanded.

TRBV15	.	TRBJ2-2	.	TGTGCCACCAGCTTCGATACGGGCCGGGAGCTGTTTTTT	CATSFDTGRELFF
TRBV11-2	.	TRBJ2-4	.	TGTGCCAGCAGCTTAGTCCCTGAAAACATTCAGTACTTC	CASSLVPENIQYF
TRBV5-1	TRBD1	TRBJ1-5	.	TGCGCCAGCAGCTTCGACAGGGTCAATCAGCCCCAGCATTTT	CASSFDRVNQPQHF
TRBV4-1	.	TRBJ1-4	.	TGCGCCAGCCGAAGAGTTGATAATGAAAAACTGTTTTTT	CASRRVDNEKLFF
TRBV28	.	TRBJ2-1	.	TGTGCCAGCAGTTTAGTTCTAGGGAATGAGCAGTTCTTC	CASSLVLGNEQFF
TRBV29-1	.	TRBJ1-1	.	TGCAGCGTTGGAGTGGCAGGTGGGACTGAAGCTTTCTTT	CSVGVAGGTEAFF
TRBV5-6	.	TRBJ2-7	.	TGTGCCAGCAGCTTGGGACTGACGTTTGAGCAGTACTTC	CASSLGLTFEQYF
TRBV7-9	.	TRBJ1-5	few	TGTGCCAGCAGCTTAGGCAATCAGCCCCAGCATTTT	CASSLGNQPQHF
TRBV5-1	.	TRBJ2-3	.	TGCGCCAGCAGCGCATCCCAAACTAGAACTCGCACAGATACGCAGTATTTT	CASSASQTRTRTDTQYF
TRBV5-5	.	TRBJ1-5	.	TGTGCCAGCAGCCTTACAGGGCCTCAGCCCCAGCATTTT	CASSLTGPQPQHF
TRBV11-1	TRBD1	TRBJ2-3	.	TGTGCCAGCAGCTTAGGGGACAGGGGAGGCACGCAGTATTTT	CASSLGDRGGTQYF
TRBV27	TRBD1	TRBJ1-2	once	TGTGCCAGCAGTTCCGACAGGGACTATGGCTACACCTTC	CASSSDRDYGYTF
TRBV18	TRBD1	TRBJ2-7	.	TGTGCCAGCTCCGACCCCGGGACAGGGCAAACCGAGCAGTACTTC	CASSDPGTGQTEQYF
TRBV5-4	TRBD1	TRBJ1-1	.	TGTGCCAGCAGCTTGGACCAGGGGGCTGAAGCTTTCTTT	CASSLDQGAEAFF
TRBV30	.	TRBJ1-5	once	TGTGCCTGGAGTAGACCAGGGTTGACCCAGCATTTT	CAWSRPGLTQHF
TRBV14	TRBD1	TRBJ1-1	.	TGTGCCAGCAGCCTCACAGGGGGGACTGAAGCTTTCTTT	CASSLTGGTEAFF
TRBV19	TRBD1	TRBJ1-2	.	TGTGCCAGTAGTCCAAGCCGGGACAGGGGACATGGCTACACCTTC	CASSPSRDRGHGYTF
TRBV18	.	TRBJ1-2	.	TGTGCCAGCTCCCCAGCGGCGAACTATGGCTACACCTTC	CASSPAANYGYTF
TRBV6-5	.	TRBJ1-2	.	TGTGCCAGCAGTTACTCTAGAGGCGTTGGTGGCTACACCTTC	CASSYSRGVGGYTF
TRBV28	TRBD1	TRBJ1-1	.	TGTGCCAGCAGTTCGACCTGGACAGGGATGAACACTGAAGCTTTCTTT	CASSSTWTGMNTEAFF
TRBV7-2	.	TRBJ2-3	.	TGTGCCAGCAGCCCCACCGGCGGGGTCGAACGCACAGATACGCAGTATTTT	CASSPTGGVERTDTQYF
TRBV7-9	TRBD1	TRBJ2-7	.	TGTGCCAGCAGCTTAGGTTTCGGACAGGGGGGCCACGAGCAGTACTTC	CASSLGFGQGGHEQYF
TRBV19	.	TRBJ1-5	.	TGTGCCAGTAGACGACAGGTAAATAGCAATCAGCCCCAGCATTTT	CASRRQVNSNQPQHF
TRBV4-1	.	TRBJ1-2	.	TGCGCCAGCAGCCAAGGACACGTCAAATATGGCTACACCTTC	CASSQGHVKYGYTF
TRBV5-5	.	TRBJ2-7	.	TGTGCCAGCAGCGGGATCCACGAGCAGTACTTC	CASSGIHEQYF
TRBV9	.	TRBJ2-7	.	TGTGCCAGCGCGGGTCGGGGGGCCGTCTACGAGCAGTACTTC	CASAGRGAVYEQYF
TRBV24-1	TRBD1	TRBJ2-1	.	TGTGCCACCAGACCACAGGGGGCGAATGAGCAGTTCTTC	CATRPQGANEQFF
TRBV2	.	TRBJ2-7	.	TGTGCCACTGTTCAGGGGCTCTCCTACGAGCAGTACTTC	CATVQGLSYEQYF
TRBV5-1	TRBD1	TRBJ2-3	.	TGCGCCAGCAGCCGAAAACCGACAGGGAGTCGCACAGATACGCAGTATTTT	CASSRKPTGSRTDTQYF
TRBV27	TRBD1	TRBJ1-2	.	TGTGCCAGCAGTTTAAAGCAGGGGGGCAGCTATGGCTACACCTTC	CASSLKQGGSYGYTF
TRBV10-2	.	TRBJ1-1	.	TGCGCCAGCAGTGATTCAGGGAGCTCTGAAGCTTTCTTT	CASSDSGSSEAFF
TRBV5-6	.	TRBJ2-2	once	TGTGCCAGCAGCTTGCGTCAGGGAAGGGAGCTGTTTTTT	CASSLRQGRELFF
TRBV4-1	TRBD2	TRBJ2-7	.	TGCGCCAGCAGAACCTTAGCGGGAGGGACATCCTACGAGCAGTACTTC	CASRTLAGGTSYEQYF
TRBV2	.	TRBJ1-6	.	TGTGCCAGCTTCCGCACTGGGGACGCTTATTCACCCCTCCACTTT	CASFRTGDAYSPLHF
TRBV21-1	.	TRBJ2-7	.	TGTGCCAGCAGTCGAATCGGACTAGCGGGAGGGCCCGTCTGCGAGCAGTACTTC	CASSRIGLAGGPVCEQYF
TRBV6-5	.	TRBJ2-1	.	TGTGCCAGCAAGCAGGGTCCCTACAATGAGCAGTTCTTC	CASKQGPYNEQFF
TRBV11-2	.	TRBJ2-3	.	TGTGCCAGCAGCACCAGTGGCACAGATACGCAGTATTTT	CASSTSGTDTQYF
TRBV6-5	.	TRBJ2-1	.	TGTGCCAGCAGTTACACAGAATCATACAATGAGCAGTTCTTC	CASSYTESYNEQFF
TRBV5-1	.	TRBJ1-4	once	TGCGCCAGCAGCACCGACCTCGGAGAAAAACTGTTTTTT	CASSTDLGEKLFF
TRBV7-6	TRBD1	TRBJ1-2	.	TGTGCCAGCAGCTTAGCTCGGACAGGATATGGCTACACCTTC	CASSLARTGYGYTF
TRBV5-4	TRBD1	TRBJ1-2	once	TGTGCCAGCAGCCCTCGACAGGGGGGAAACGGCTACACCTTC	CASSPRQGGNGYTF
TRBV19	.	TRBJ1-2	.	TGTGCCAGTAGTATAGTGGGGGCGCGCGGCTACACCTTC	CASSIVGARGYTF
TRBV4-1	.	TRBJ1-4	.	TGCGCCAGCAGCCAGCCATTCCAAAAACTGTTTTTT	CASSQPFQKLFF
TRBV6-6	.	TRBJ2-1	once	TGTGCCAGCAGTTACAGTTTGGGGGCGGCCTACAATGAGCAGTTCTTC	CASSYSLGAAYNEQFF
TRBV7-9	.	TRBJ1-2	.	TGTGCCAGCAGCTTAAGTGCAGGGGAGGACTATGGCTACACCTTC	CASSLSAGEDYGYTF
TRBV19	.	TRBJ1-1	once	TGTGCCAGTAGTATTCGATCGTGGAACACTGAAGCTTTCTTT	CASSIRSWNTEAFF
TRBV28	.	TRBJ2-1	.	TGTGCCAGCAACATTAGAAATGAGCAGTTCTTC	CASNIRNEQFF
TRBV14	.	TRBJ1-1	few	TGTGCCAGCAGCCAAGAATCAGCGGTGAACACTGAAGCTTTCTTT	CASSQESAVNTEAFF
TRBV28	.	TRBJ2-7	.	TGTGCCAGCAGTCGGGCCGCTACTAGATCCTACGAGCAGTACTTC	CASSRAATRSYEQYF
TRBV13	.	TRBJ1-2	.	TGTGCCAGCAGCTTAGCGGCAGTGGGGATTAACTATGGCTACACCTTC	CASSLAAVGINYGYTF